The 4 T cell receptor beta chains below come from one sample, sequenced in a study of T cells in Graves' hyperthyroidism and ophthalmopathy. Amplification of TCR beta CDR3 regions used RNA as the template. Researchers ran a first-round RT-PCR on the TCR CDR3 using the HTBI primer set. TCRdb passed the multiplex PCR reads through MiXCR, listing each CDR3 protein once. The sample lists under 650,000 distinct CDR3 sequences, around 16% occurring once. The sample was blood. These receptors were collected from a woman between 25 and 40 years old with Graves' hyperthyroidism.

This clonotype was counted at least ten times. The rearrangement joins TRBV20-1 to TRBJ2-3, with a possible D match to TRBD2 (5 bases). The V gene's germline CDR1 is DFQATT and CDR2 SNEGSKA (reference sequence). The CDR3 runs 11 residues. V was shortened by 6 bases and J by 10 bases, with 14 bases between the two germline ends. In DNA form, the CDR3 reads TGCAGTGCGCCGATGGGAGCCGCGCAGTATTTT. This sequence encodes CSAPMGAAQYF.

This clonotype has just one count. A much larger clone lies a single base off, so this may be a read error. The chain links TRBV6-1 to TRBJ2-5; 9 bases map to TRBD1. Losses at the gene ends were 4 bases for V and 4 bases for J; bases not matched to a gene: 7. CDR3 length equals 15 residues. CDR1 is MNHNS, CDR2 SASEGT, per germline. CDR3 nucleotides: TGTGCCAGCAGTGCGGGACAGGGCGGCTTAGAGACCCAGTACTTC. This encodes CASSAGQGGLETQYF.

The rearrangement uses TRBV28 and TRBJ1-5; 8 bases fit TRBD1. The length of the CDR3 is 17 residues. Germline V lookup: CDR1 MDHEN, CDR2 SYDVKM. Trimming removed 1 base from V and 4 bases from J; junction bases left unmatched: 9. DNA of the CDR3: TGTGCCAGCAGTTTATTAAGTTTGAGACAGGGGAATCAGCCCCAGCATTTT. It is translated as CASSLLSLRQGNQPQHF.

This clonotype was counted ten times or more. V and J are TRBV20-1 and TRBJ2-7; 7 bases line up with TRBD2. CDR1 and CDR2 (germline): DFQATT, SNEGSKA (reference sequence). The length of the CDR3 is 15 residues. The trim removed 3 bases at V and 6 bases at J, leaving 14 bases unmatched. This chain's CDR3 is CSASQTSAGVREQYF. The DNA for the CDR3 is TGCAGTGCTAGTCAAACTAGCGCCGGGGTCCGCGAGCAGTACTTC.